Listed here are 19 T cell receptor beta chains from one sample, sequenced in a study of blood T cell repertoires in COVID-19. TCRdb's copy holds only in-frame clones and misses some; the assay was immunoSEQ multiplex PCR. The sample shows 110,000 to 150,000 clones, around 80% of them seen only once. What was sequenced was peripheral blood. These TCRs come from a man aged 65 to 79 who had recovered from COVID-19.

The gene calls are TRBV15 and TRBJ2-3; D unclear. Germline lookup yields CDR1 LNHNV and CDR2 YYDKDF (reference sequence). The ends were cut back, 3 bases at V and 0 bases at J, with 10 bases in the middle. This CDR3 contains 15 residues. In DNA, the CDR3 is TGTGCCACCAGCAGTGGTGAGGCTAGCACAGATACGCAGTATTTT. Translated, it gives CATSSGEASTDTQYF.

V is TRBV5-4 and J is TRBJ2-3; 8 bases map to TRBD2. Per the germline V gene, CDR1 is SGHNT and CDR2 is YYREEE (reference sequence). CDR3 length: 17 residues. With V trimmed by 0 bases and J by 1 base, 7 bases remained unmatched. The CDR3, as DNA: TGTGCCAGCAGCTTGGTGGGGCGGCGGGAGGGCACAGATACGCAGTATTTT. It translates to CASSLVGRREGTDTQYF.

This chain connects TRBV4-2 to TRBJ2-7; D is unresolved. Germline CDR1 LGHNA, CDR2 YNFKEQ. The CDR3 length is 13 residues. V gave up 4 bases and J gave up 5 bases, with 12 bases separating them. In DNA form, the CDR3 reads TGTGCCAGCAGCCTGAGACGTGGAGACGAGCAGTACTTC. It specifies CASSLRRGDEQYF.

This clone was recorded a few times. The chain employs TRBV6-2 or TRBV6-3 and TRBJ2-3; the match to TRBD2 covers 7 bases. Losses at the gene ends were 6 bases for V and 2 bases for J; bases not matched to a gene: 5. The CDR3 is made up of 14 amino acids. The V gene's germline CDR1 is MNHEY and CDR2 SVGEGT. The CDR3 DNA is TGTGCCAGCAGCCCGGGACTACACACAGATACGCAGTATTTT. This sequence encodes CASSPGLHTDTQYF.

The chain links TRBV5-5 to TRBJ2-3; 7 bases fit TRBD1. Germline CDR1 and CDR2: SGHKS and YYEKEE (reference sequence). The CDR3 covers 15 residues. With 4 bases clipped from V and 4 bases from J, the junction kept 9 bases outside the gene matches. DNA of the CDR3: TGTGCCAGCAGCCGTCAAGGGACAGCCGCAGATACGCAGTATTTT. Amino acids: CASSRQGTAADTQYF. Full variable domain (remainder filled in from reference TRBV5-5 and TRBJ2-3): DAGVTQSPTHLIKTRGQQVTLRCSPISGHKSVSWYQQVLGQGPQFIFQYYEKEERGRGNFPDRFSARQFPNYSSELNVNALLLGDSALYLCASSRQGTAADTQYFGPGTRLTVL.

This chain connects TRBV7-9 to TRBJ2-1; D might be TRBD1 (6 bases). Germline assignment: CDR1 SEHNR and CDR2 FQNEAQ (reference sequence). The CDR3 extends over 12 amino acids. V lost 5 bases, J lost 7 bases, and 9 bases lay in between. CDR3 amino acids: CASSNQGNEQFF. As DNA, the CDR3 is TGTGCCAGCAGCAACCAGGGGAATGAGCAGTTCTTC.

The chain couples TRBV13 to TRBJ2-1; no firm D call. CDR3 length: 13 residues. The germline V gene has CDR1 PRHDT and CDR2 FYEKMQ (reference sequence). Trimming took off 4 bases at V and 8 bases at J, with 12 bases between the two ends. CDR3 amino acids: CASSSSSADEQFF. The CDR3 nucleotides read TGTGCCAGCAGCTCCTCCTCCGCGGATGAGCAGTTCTTC.

The chain uses TRBV7-2 and TRBJ2-7, with 9 positions matching TRBD1. The V segment lost 1 base and the J segment 4 bases; nucleotides outside the gene matches: 8. The CDR3 has 16 amino acids. Germline V gives CDR1 SGHTA, CDR2 FQGNSA. In DNA form, the CDR3 reads TGTGCCAGCAGCTTAGGGCCGGGACAGGGCGAATACGAGCAGTACTTC. It codes for CASSLGPGQGEYEQYF.

A few counts support this clone. This sequence joins TRBV20-1 and TRBJ1-3; D not certain. Trimming removed 3 bases from V and 8 bases from J, with 5 bases in between. CDR1 DFQATT and CDR2 SNEGSKA come from the germline V gene (reference sequence). The CDR3 sequence is 10 residues long. In DNA, the CDR3 is TGCAGTGCTAGCGGAGACACCATATATTTT. Its translation: CSASGDTIYF.

The chain has TRBV5-1 and TRBJ1-2, with D perhaps TRBD1 (6 bases). The CDR3 has 13 residues. V was clipped by 0 bases and J by 7 bases, with 10 bases between them. The germline CDR1 and CDR2 sequences are SGHRS and YFSETQ. The CDR3 nucleotides are TGCGCCAGCAGCTTGGCAGGGGCTAGTGGCTACACCTTC. It yields the protein CASSLAGASGYTF.

The V call is TRBV18, the J call TRBJ2-3; the D gene is possibly TRBD1 (6 bases). The CDR3 sequence is 15 residues long. Trimming took off 0 bases at V and 6 bases at J, with 13 bases between the two ends. Germline values: CDR1 KGHSH, CDR2 LQKENI. The CDR3 sequence is CASSPPLQGQDTQYF. The CDR3 DNA is TGTGCCAGCTCACCACCCCTACAGGGCCAGGATACGCAGTATTTT. Supplemented by reference TRBV18 and TRBJ2-3, the full variable domain reads NAGVMQNPRHLVRRRGQEARLRCSPMKGHSHVYWYRQLPEEGLKFMVYLQKENIIDESGMPKERFSAEFPKEGPSILRIQQVVRGDSAAYFCASSPPLQGQDTQYFGPGTRLTVL.

The chain has TRBV10-1 and TRBJ2-1, with TRBD2 matching over 14 bases. V was pared by 3 bases and J by 7 bases, with 5 bases of the junction left unmatched. The length of the CDR3 is 16 residues. Looked up from germline, CDR1 is WNHNN and CDR2 is SYGVQD (reference sequence). The CDR3 spells CASSDSGLAGDNEQFF. The CDR3 DNA reads TGCGCCAGCAGTGACTCGGGACTAGCGGGAGATAATGAGCAGTTCTTC.

This clone was detected only once. The rearrangement uses TRBV28 and TRBJ2-7; TRBD2 agrees at 7 bases. The germline gives CDR1 MDHEN, CDR2 SYDVKM. J lost 2 bases, V lost 4 bases, and 11 bases had no gene match. The CDR3 has 16 residues. CDR3 loop: CASSSPGAGATYEQYF. CDR3 sequence (DNA): TGTGCCAGCAGTTCGCCCGGGGCGGGAGCAACCTACGAGCAGTACTTC.

The chain uses TRBV5-6 and TRBJ2-7; tentatively, D is TRBD2 (6 bases). CDR1 and CDR2 (germline): SGHDT, YYEEEE. This CDR3 spans 14 amino acids. V was trimmed by 5 bases and J by 7 bases, leaving 19 bases between them. The CDR3 nucleotides read TGTGCCAGCAGTTGGGGGGTCCAGGGCCCAGAGCAGTACTTC. As protein: CASSWGVQGPEQYF.

The sample holds a few counts of this clone. This rearrangement joins TRBV10-2 to TRBJ2-7, with D maybe TRBD2 (6 bases). The CDR3 is 17 amino acids. Per the germline V gene, CDR1 is WSHSY and CDR2 is SAAADI. V lost 0 bases and J 7 bases, leaving 22 bases between the germline ends. CDR3 in DNA: TGCGCCAGCAGTGAGTCCTCATTAGTGGCTAGCGCATGGGAGCAGTACTTC. Translation gives CASSESSLVASAWEQYF.

J is TRBJ1-4 and V is TRBV11-2; possibly TRBD1 for D (5 bases). V lost 0 bases and J 8 bases, leaving 16 bases between the germline ends. Germline V gives CDR1 SGHAT, CDR2 FQNNGV. This CDR3 has 16 amino acids. This CDR3 is CASSLDPPRVGEKLFF. The CDR3 DNA is TGTGCCAGCAGCTTAGATCCCCCCAGGGTCGGGGAAAAACTGTTTTTT.

The chain combines TRBV11-2 with TRBJ1-3; D gene unclear. The CDR3 totals 14 residues. The germline V gene has CDR1 SGHAT and CDR2 FQNNGV. V was pared by 1 base and J by 4 bases, with 8 bases between. CDR3: CASSLASAGNTIYF. The CDR3 nucleotides read TGTGCCAGCAGCTTAGCCTCCGCGGGAAACACCATATATTTT. Looking up the rest from reference TRBV11-2 and TRBJ1-3 gives the full variable domain: EAGVAQSPRYKIIEKRQSVAFWCNPISGHATLYWYQQILGQGPKLLIQFQNNGVVDDSQLPKDRFSAERLKGVDSTLKIQPAKLEDSAVYLCASSLASAGNTIYFGEGSWLTVV.

The gene calls are TRBV12-5 and TRBJ2-1; the D gene is possibly TRBD2 (6 bases). This CDR3 region has 17 residues. Looked up from germline, CDR1 is LGHNT and CDR2 is FRNRAP. Trimming stripped 1 base from V and 4 bases from J, with 17 bases between. CDR3 loop: CASGLGAGTPKYNEQFF. DNA of the CDR3: TGTGCTAGTGGTTTGGGCGCCGGGACTCCTAAGTACAATGAGCAGTTCTTC.

The V call is TRBV7-2, the J call TRBJ2-2, with 9 nucleotides matching TRBD2. Germline V gene data show CDR1 as SGHTA and CDR2 as FQGNSA. The CDR3 totals 16 residues. Unmatched junction bases numbered 7, after V lost 3 bases and J lost 5 bases. The CDR3 nucleotides are TGTGCCAGCAGCTTCTTAGCGGGAGTGTCTACCGGGGAGCTGTTTTTT. It yields the protein CASSFLAGVSTGELFF.